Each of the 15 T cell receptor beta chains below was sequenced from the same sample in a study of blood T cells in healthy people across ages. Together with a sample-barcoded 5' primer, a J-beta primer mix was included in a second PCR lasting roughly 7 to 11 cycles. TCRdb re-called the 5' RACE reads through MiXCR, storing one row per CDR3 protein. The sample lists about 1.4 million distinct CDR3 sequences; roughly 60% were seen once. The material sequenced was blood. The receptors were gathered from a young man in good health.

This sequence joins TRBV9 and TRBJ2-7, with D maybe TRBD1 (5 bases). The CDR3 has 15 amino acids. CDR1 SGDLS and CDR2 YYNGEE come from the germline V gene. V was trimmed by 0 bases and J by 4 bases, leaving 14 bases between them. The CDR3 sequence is CASSVGGRQPYEQYF. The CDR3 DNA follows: TGTGCCAGCAGCGTAGGAGGTCGACAGCCATACGAGCAGTACTTC.

Here the CDR3 DNA reads TGTGCCAGCAGCCGGAACCATAGGGTGGAAGGAAACACCATATATTTT. It specifies CASSRNHRVEGNTIYF. The chain combines TRBV6-6 with TRBJ1-3; D is unclear. The germline gives CDR1 MNHNY, CDR2 SVGAGI (reference sequence). The CDR3 covers 16 residues. V lost 6 bases to trimming and J lost 4 bases, with 19 bases between them.

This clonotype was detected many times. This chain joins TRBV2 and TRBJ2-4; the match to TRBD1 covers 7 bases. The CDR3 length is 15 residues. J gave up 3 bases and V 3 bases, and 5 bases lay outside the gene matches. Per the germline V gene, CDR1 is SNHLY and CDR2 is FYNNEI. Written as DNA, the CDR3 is TGTGCCAGCAGTGATCCAGGGGGAGACAAAAACATTCAGTACTTC. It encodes CASSDPGGDKNIQYF.

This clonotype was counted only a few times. The CDR3 is CSVEGYGELFF. For the CDR3, the DNA is TGCAGCGTTGAAGGGTACGGGGAGCTGTTTTTT. The chain joins TRBV29-1 to TRBJ2-2; D call uncertain. Germline CDR1 and CDR2: SQVTM and ANQGSEA. V was shortened by 1 base and J by 7 bases, with 4 bases between the two germline ends. The CDR3 is made up of 11 amino acids.

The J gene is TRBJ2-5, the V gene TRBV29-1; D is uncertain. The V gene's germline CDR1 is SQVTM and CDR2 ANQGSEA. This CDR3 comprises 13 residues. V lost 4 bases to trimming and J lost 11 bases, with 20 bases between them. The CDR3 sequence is CSVGGIDNNEQYF. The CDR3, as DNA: TGCAGCGTTGGCGGCATAGATAACAATGAGCAGTACTTC.

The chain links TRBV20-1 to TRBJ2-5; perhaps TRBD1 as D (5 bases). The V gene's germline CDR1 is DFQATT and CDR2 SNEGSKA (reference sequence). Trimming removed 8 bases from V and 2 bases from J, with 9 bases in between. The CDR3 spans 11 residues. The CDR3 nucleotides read TGCAGTTTTCAGGGACAAGAGACCCAGTACTTC. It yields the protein CSFQGQETQYF.

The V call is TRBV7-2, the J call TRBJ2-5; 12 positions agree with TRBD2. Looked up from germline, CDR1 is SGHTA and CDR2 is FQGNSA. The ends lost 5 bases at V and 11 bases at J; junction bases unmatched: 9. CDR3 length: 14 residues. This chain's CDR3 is CASSPSGGAHEQYF. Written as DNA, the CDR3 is TGTGCCAGCAGCCCTAGCGGGGGGGCCCATGAGCAGTACTTC.

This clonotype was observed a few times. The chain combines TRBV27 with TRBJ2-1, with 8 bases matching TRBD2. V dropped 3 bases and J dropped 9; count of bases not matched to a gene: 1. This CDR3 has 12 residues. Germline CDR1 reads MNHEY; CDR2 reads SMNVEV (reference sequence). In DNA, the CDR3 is TGTGCCAGCAGTTTCGGGGGGGCTGAGCAGTTCTTC. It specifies CASSFGGAEQFF.

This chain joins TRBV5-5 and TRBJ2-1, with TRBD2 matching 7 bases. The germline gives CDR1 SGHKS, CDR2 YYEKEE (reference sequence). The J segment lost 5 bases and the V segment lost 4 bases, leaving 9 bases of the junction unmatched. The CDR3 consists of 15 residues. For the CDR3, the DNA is TGTGCCAGCAGCGCCCCGGGGGGAAAAAACAATGAGCAGTTCTTC. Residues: CASSAPGGKNNEQFF. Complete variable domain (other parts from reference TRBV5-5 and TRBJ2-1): DAGVTQSPTHLIKTRGQQVTLRCSPISGHKSVSWYQQVLGQGPQFIFQYYEKEERGRGNFPDRFSARQFPNYSSELNVNALLLGDSALYLCASSAPGGKNNEQFFGPGTRLTVL.

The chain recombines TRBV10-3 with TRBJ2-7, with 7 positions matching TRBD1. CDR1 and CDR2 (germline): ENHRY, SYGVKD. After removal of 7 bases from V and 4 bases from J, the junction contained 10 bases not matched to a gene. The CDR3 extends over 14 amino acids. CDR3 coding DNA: TGTGCCATCAAACAGGGGATTGGGTTTTACGAGCAGTACTTC. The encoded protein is CAIKQGIGFYEQYF.

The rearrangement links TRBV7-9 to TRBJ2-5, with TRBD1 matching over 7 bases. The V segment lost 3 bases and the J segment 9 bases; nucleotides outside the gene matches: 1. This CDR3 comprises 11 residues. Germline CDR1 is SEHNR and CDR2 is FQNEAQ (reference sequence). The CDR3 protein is CASSFQGAQYF. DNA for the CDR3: TGTGCCAGCAGCTTCCAGGGGGCCCAGTACTTC. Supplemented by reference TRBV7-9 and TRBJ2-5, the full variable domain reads DTGVSQNPRHKITKRGQNVTFRCDPISEHNRLYWYRQTLGQGPEFLTYFQNEAQLEKSRLLSDRFSAERPKGSFSTLEIQRTEQGDSAMYLCASSFQGAQYFGPGTRLLVL.

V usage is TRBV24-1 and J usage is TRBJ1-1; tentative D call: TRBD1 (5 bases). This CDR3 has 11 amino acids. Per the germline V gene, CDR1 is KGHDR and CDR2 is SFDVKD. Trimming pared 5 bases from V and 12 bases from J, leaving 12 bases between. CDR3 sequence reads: CATSAGGETFF. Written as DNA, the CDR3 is TGTGCCACCAGTGCAGGAGGGGAGACTTTCTTT.

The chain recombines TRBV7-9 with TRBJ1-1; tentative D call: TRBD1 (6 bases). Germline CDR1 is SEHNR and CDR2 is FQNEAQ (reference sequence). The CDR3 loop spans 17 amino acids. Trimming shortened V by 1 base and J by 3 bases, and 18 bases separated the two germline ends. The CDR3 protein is CASSLVIGGLEDTEAFF. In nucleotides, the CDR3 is TGTGCCAGCAGCTTAGTGATAGGGGGGCTCGAGGACACTGAAGCTTTCTTT.

CDR3 DNA: TGTGCCAGCAGCGACCTAGCGTACCAAGAGACCCAGTACTTC. This codes for CASSDLAYQETQYF. V and J are TRBV9 and TRBJ2-5, with D perhaps TRBD2 (6 bases). Germline V gene lookup returns CDR1 SGDLS and CDR2 YYNGEE. V dropped 3 bases and J dropped 0 bases, with 9 bases sitting between them. The CDR3 runs to 14 residues.

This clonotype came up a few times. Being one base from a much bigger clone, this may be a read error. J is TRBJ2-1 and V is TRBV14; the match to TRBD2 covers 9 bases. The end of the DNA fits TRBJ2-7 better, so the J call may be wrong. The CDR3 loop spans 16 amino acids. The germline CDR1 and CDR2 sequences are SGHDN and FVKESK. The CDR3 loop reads CASSHLTSGLYNEQYF. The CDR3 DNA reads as TGTGCCAGCAGCCACCTGACTAGCGGCTTATACAATGAGCAGTACTTC.